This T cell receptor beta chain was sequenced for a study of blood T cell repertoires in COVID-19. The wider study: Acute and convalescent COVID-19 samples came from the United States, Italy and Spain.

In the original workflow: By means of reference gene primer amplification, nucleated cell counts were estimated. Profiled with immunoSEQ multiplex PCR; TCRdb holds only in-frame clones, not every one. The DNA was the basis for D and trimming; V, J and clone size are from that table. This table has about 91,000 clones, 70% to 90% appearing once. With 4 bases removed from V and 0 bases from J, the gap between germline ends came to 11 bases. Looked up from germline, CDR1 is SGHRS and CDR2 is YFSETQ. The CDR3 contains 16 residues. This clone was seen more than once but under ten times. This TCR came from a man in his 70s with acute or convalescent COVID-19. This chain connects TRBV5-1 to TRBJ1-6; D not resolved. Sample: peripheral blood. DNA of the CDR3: TGCGCCAGCAGCCCGGGGTCGAACTCCTATAATTCACCCCTCCACTTT. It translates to CASSPGSNSYNSPLHF.